This T cell receptor (beta chain) appears in the sequencing data of a study of radiation and T cells in renal cell carcinoma. About the study: Nephrectomy followed 15 Gy stereotactic body radiation by 4 weeks.

This clone has more than one count but fewer than ten. Its specificity is not known. Points from the study as a whole: From baseline, blood top tumor clonotypes peaked at 2 weeks post-radiation. Without pretreatment biopsies, baseline tumor clonotype presence was undetermined.

As to time point: baseline pretreatment blood. Indicated treatment: 15 Gy SBRT to primary tumor, nephrectomy 4 weeks later. The tumor was a clear cell renal cell carcinoma. Profiled with immunoSEQ multiplex PCR; TCRdb holds only in-frame clones, not every one. The sample lists tens of thousands of clones, 82% occurring once. Germline CDR1 WNHNN, CDR2 SYGVQD (reference sequence). Trimming took 3 bases from V and 3 from J, leaving 12 bases between them. The CDR3 has 15 residues. The clonotype originates from a man aged 60 to 69 with renal cell carcinoma. The chain carries TRBV10-1 and TRBJ2-1, with D possibly being TRBD2 (6 bases). The sequencing here drew on blood, taken from a patient whose treatment included radiotherapy and nephrectomy. The CDR3 DNA reads TGCGCCAGCAGTGATGCCGCGGGAATCTACAATGAGCAGTTCTTC. Translation: CASSDAAGIYNEQFF.